The 6 T cell receptor beta chains below come from one sample, sequenced in a study of blood T cell repertoires in COVID-19. Clones were sequenced by immunoSEQ multiplex PCR, and TCRdb holds only the in-frame ones, with some missing. The sample contains more than 45,000 clones, roughly 86% of which appear only once. Sequencing used peripheral blood. The receptors here all came from a human donor with active COVID-19. The donor label of this sample is uncertain.

Written as DNA, the CDR3 is TGTGCCAGCAGCTTATCAGCATCCGGCGGTCAAGAGACCCAGTACTTC. This encodes CASSLSASGGQETQYF. The chain links TRBV7-2 to TRBJ2-5; no definite D call. V lost 2 bases to trimming and J lost 2 bases, with 15 bases between them. The CDR3 extends over 16 amino acids. Germline values: CDR1 SGHTA, CDR2 FQGNSA.

This clone showed up just once. J is TRBJ1-1 and V is TRBV9; 9 positions match TRBD1. Germline CDR1 is SGDLS and CDR2 is YYNGEE. The junction had 2 bases not matched to a gene; V was cut back by 2 bases and J by 0 bases. The CDR3 contains 15 residues. CDR3 sequence reads: CASSVGQGLNTEAFF. CDR3 DNA sequence: TGTGCCAGCAGCGTTGGACAGGGGCTGAACACTGAAGCTTTCTTT.

This chain joins TRBV4-2 and TRBJ2-4, with 7 bases fitting TRBD2. The trim removed 0 bases at V and 4 bases at J, leaving 3 bases unmatched. The CDR3 has 15 residues. Looked up from germline, CDR1 is LGHNA and CDR2 is YNFKEQ. The CDR3 loop is CASSQESGVKNIQYF. The CDR3, as DNA: TGTGCCAGCAGCCAAGAAAGCGGGGTAAAAAACATTCAGTACTTC.

The chain employs TRBV5-1 and TRBJ1-1; 8 bases map to TRBD1. This CDR3 is built from 15 residues. CDR1 SGHRS and CDR2 YFSETQ come from the germline V gene. The ends lost 1 base at V and 4 bases at J; junction bases unmatched: 6. This CDR3 reads CASSLTGTGPTEAFF. As DNA, the CDR3 is TGCGCCAGCAGCTTGACCGGGACAGGCCCCACTGAAGCTTTCTTT.

The chain has TRBV5-4 and TRBJ1-1, with 9 positions matching TRBD1. V trimming: 4 bases; J trimming: 1 base; junction bases outside the gene matches: 2. The germline V gene encodes CDR1 SGHNT and CDR2 YYREEE (reference sequence). This CDR3 has 14 amino acids. The CDR3, as DNA: TGTGCCAGCAGCCCGGGACAGGGGAACACTGAAGCTTTCTTT. Amino acid sequence: CASSPGQGNTEAFF.

This chain connects TRBV19 to TRBJ2-1; D may be TRBD1 (5 bases). Germline lookup yields CDR1 LNHDA and CDR2 SQIVND (reference sequence). The germline V and J ends were trimmed by 3 bases and 3 bases, with 6 bases remaining between them. This CDR3 is 13 amino acids long. Here the CDR3 reads CASSIDSYNEQFF. The CDR3 DNA sequence: TGTGCCAGTAGTATTGACAGCTACAATGAGCAGTTCTTC.